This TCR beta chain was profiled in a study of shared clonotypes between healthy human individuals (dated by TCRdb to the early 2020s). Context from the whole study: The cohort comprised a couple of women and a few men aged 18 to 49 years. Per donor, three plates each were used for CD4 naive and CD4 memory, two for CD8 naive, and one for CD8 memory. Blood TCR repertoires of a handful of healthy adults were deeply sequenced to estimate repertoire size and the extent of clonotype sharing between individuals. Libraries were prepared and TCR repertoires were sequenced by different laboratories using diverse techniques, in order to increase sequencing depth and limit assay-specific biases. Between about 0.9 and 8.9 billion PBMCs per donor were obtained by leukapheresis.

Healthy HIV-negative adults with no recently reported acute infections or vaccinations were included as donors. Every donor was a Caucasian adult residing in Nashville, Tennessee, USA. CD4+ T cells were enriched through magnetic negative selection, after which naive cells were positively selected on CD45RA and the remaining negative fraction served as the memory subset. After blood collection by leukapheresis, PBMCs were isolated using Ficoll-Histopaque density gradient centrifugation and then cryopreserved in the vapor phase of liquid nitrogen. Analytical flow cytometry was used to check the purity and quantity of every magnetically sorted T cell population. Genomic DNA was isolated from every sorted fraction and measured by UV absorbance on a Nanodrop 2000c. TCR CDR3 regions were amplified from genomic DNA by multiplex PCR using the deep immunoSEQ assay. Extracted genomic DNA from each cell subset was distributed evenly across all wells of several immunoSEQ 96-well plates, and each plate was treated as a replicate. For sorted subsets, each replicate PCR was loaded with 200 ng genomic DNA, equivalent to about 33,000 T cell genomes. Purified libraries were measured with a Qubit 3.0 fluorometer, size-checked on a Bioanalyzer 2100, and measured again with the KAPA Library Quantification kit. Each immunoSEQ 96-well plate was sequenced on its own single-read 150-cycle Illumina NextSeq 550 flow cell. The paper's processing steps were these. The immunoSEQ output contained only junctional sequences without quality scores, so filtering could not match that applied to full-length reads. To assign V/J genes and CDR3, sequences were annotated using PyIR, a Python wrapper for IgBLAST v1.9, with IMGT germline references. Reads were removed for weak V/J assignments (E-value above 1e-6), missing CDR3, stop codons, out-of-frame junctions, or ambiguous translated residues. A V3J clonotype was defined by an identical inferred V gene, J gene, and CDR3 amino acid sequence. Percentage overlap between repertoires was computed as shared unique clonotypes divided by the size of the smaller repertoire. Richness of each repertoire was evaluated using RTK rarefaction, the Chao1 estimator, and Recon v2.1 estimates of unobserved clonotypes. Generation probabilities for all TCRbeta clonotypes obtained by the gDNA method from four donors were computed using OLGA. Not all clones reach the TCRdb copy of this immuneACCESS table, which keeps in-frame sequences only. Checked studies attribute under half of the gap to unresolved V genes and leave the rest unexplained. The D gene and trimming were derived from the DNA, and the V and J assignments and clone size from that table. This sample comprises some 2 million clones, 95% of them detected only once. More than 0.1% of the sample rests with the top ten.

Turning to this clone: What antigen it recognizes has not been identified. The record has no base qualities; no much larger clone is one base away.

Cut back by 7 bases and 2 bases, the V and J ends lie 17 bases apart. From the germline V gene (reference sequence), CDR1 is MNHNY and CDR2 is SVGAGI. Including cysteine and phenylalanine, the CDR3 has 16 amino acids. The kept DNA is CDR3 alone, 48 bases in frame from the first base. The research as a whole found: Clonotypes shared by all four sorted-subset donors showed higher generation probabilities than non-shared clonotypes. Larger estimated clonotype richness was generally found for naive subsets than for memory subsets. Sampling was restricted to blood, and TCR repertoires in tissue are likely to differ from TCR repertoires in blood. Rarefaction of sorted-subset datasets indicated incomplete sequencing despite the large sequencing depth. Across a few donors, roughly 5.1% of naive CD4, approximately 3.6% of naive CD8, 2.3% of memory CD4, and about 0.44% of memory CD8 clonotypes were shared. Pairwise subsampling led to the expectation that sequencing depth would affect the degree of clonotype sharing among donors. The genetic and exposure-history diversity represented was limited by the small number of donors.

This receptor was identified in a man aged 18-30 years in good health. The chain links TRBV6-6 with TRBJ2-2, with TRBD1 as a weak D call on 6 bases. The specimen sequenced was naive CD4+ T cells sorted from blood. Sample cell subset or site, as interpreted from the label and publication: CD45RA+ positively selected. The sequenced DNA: TGTGCCAGCAACCCACAGGGCAGGGGAAACACCGGGGAGCTGTTTTTT. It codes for CASNPQGRGNTGELFF.